What follows describes a single T cell receptor beta chain. Its antigen is currently unknown. The sample comes from a study of T cell responses to AZD1222 COVID-19 vaccine. Whole-study findings and limits: Receipt of two AZD1222 doses was followed by a rise in Spike-specific TCR breadth and depth. Scientists sampled the repertoires only once the peak T cell response had passed. Donors were chiefly white British, with a greater number of females, and clonal diversity was perhaps underestimated.

Method: immunoSEQ multiplex PCR; TCRdb's copy keeps in-frame clones and lacks some. The data contain roughly 100,000 clones, 93% of them singletons. The CDR3 covers 15 residues. With 7 bases clipped from V and 1 base from J, the junction kept 6 bases outside the gene matches. Germline V gene data show CDR1 as MNHEY and CDR2 as SVGAGI. The sequence was obtained from an adult in good health. The sequencing used peripheral blood, collected on day 0 of AZD1222 vaccination. The chain has TRBV6-5 and TRBJ2-3; the match to TRBD2 covers 9 bases. In DNA, the CDR3 is TGTGCCAGCACCTCCTGGACTAGCGGCACAGATACGCAGTATTTT. Translation: CASTSWTSGTDTQYF.